Sequencing of this T cell receptor beta chain was carried out in a study of blood T cell repertoires in COVID-19. Germline CDR1 is LNHDA and CDR2 is SQIVND (reference sequence). The CDR3 spans 14 residues. V was trimmed by 7 bases and J by 6 bases, leaving 16 bases between them. Assay: immunoSEQ multiplex PCR; the TCRdb copy retains only in-frame clones and omits some. This sample has a few hundred thousand clones, with 80% to 85% found just once. The chain links TRBV19 to TRBJ1-5; the D gene is possibly TRBD1 (6 bases). The sequence was collected from a woman in her 40s who had recovered from COVID-19. The sequencing input was PBMCs or T cells enriched from blood (not recorded which). The CDR3: CASNDRSPGQPQHF. CDR3 coding DNA: TGTGCCAGTAATGACAGGTCCCCTGGTCAGCCCCAGCATTTT.